This T cell receptor (beta chain) is drawn from a study of cytomegalovirus exposure and HLA in healthy donors. Study information: Sequencing of 150 million to 200 million T cells in an earlier analysis found 120 million or so unique TCR beta sequences.

This CDR3 spans 13 amino acids. In germline, CDR1 is MNHEY, CDR2 SMNVEV (reference sequence). V was cut by 5 bases and J by 3 bases, with 10 bases left in between. Findings of the study overall: Sequencing had likely introduced a cluster of highly shared sequence variants as an artifact. In a later analysis, a missense DCLRE1C variant was linked to TCR beta V- and J-gene trimming. By a later analysis, the bulk of CMV-associated TCR beta chains appeared HLA-restricted.

Turning to this clone: Its antigen is undetermined.

PCR involved 60 Vbeta and 13 Jbeta primers. The protocol was immunoSEQ multiplex PCR, while the TCRdb copy is restricted to in-frame clones and leaves out a portion. The sample consists of about 140,000 clones, about 80% of them appearing once. This chain joins TRBV27 and TRBJ1-1, with TRBD1 as a possible D gene (6 bases). Material: PBMCs. The source of this sequence is a woman aged 55-70 years in good health and CMV-seropositive. CDR3 nucleotides: TGTGCCAGCAGTGGACAGCGACACACTGAAGCTTTCTTT. Translating gives CASSGQRHTEAFF.